This entry lists 14 T cell receptor beta chains sequenced from one sample in a study of cytomegalovirus exposure and HLA in healthy donors. Here immunoSEQ multiplex PCR was the method, and the copy in TCRdb shows in-frame clones only, minus some. This sample yields 67,000 or so clones, of which just under 95% are seen a single time; around 1.5% belongs to the top ten. The sample comprised PBMCs. Every receptor here comes from a man younger than 35 in good health and CMV-seropositive.

The count of this clone is one. This rearrangement joins TRBV5-6 to TRBJ2-5, with 14 bases identical to TRBD2. Germline lookup yields CDR1 SGHDT and CDR2 YYEEEE. With V trimmed by 5 bases and J by 4 bases, 7 bases remained unmatched. The CDR3 is 16 residues long. The DNA of the CDR3 is TGTGCCAGCAGACCGAGGGGACTAGCGGGAGCAGAGACCCAGTACTTC. It yields the protein CASRPRGLAGAETQYF.

The chain recombines TRBV4-1 with TRBJ2-7; maybe TRBD2 (5 bases). The CDR3 extends over 14 amino acids. Germline V gene sequence: CDR1 MGHRA, CDR2 YSYEKL. Deletions cut 0 bases from V and 3 bases from J, with 9 bases between. The CDR3 loop is CASSQDLGLYEQYF. In DNA form, the CDR3 reads TGCGCCAGCAGCCAAGATCTAGGACTCTACGAGCAGTACTTC.

The chain has TRBV30 and TRBJ1-2; 8 bases line up with TRBD1. The CDR3 consists of 15 residues. V was clipped by 3 bases and J by 4 bases; unmatched bases: 10. Germline V gives CDR1 GTSNPN, CDR2 SVGIG (reference sequence). CDR3 amino acids: CAWRRPEQGGYGYTF. Here the CDR3 DNA reads TGTGCCTGGAGGCGGCCCGAACAGGGGGGCTATGGCTACACCTTC.

J is TRBJ1-1 and V is TRBV19; 8 positions match TRBD1. CDR1 is LNHDA, CDR2 SQIVND, per germline (reference sequence). J was trimmed by 0 bases and V by 5 bases; bases with no gene match: 5. The CDR3 contains 15 residues. The CDR3 bases are TGTGCCAGTAGTCCGAGGACAGGGCTGAACACTGAAGCTTTCTTT. It yields the protein CASSPRTGLNTEAFF.

The chain recombines TRBV20-1 with TRBJ2-1; D is possibly TRBD2 (5 bases). The CDR3 loop spans 11 amino acids. The ends were cut back, 6 bases at V and 5 bases at J, with 8 bases in the middle. Germline CDR1 and CDR2: DFQATT and SNEGSKA (reference sequence). CDR3: CSASGNNEQFF. The CDR3 DNA follows: TGCAGTGCCAGCGGAAACAATGAGCAGTTCTTC.

The chain employs TRBV7-6 and TRBJ2-1; 14 nucleotides align to TRBD2. The CDR3 length is 17 residues. From germline, CDR1 is SGHVS and CDR2 FNYEAQ. The junction had 8 bases not matched to a gene; V was cut back by 2 bases and J by 8 bases. The CDR3 spells CASSLSRTSGRLDEQFF. The CDR3 DNA is TGTGCCAGCAGCTTATCGCGGACTAGCGGGAGGCTTGATGAGCAGTTCTTC.

This chain joins TRBV27 and TRBJ2-7; 7 bases are shared with TRBD2. V dropped 2 bases and J dropped 3; count of bases not matched to a gene: 7. This CDR3 has 15 residues. Germline assignment: CDR1 MNHEY and CDR2 SMNVEV (reference sequence). This chain's CDR3 is CASSLGWGGGYEQYF. In DNA, the CDR3 is TGTGCCAGCAGTTTAGGCTGGGGGGGAGGCTACGAGCAGTACTTC.

The chain links TRBV7-3 to TRBJ2-1; 9 bases agree with TRBD2. The CDR3 sequence is 17 residues long. The germline gives CDR1 SGHTA, CDR2 FQGTGA. The J segment lost 3 bases and the V segment lost 2 bases, leaving 8 bases of the junction unmatched. The chain's CDR3 is CASSLDSGGSHYNEQFF. CDR3 DNA: TGTGCCAGCAGCTTAGATAGCGGGGGCTCCCACTACAATGAGCAGTTCTTC. The full variable domain, rest sourced from reference TRBV7-3 and TRBJ2-1, is GAGVSQTPSNKVTEKGKYVELRCDPISGHTALYWYRQSLGQGPEFLIYFQGTGAADDSGLPNDRFFAVRPEGSVSTLKIQRTERGDSAVYLCASSLDSGGSHYNEQFFGPGTRLTVL.

The genes are TRBV19 and TRBJ2-7; TRBD1 matches 7 bases. V trimming: 9 bases; J trimming: 0 bases; junction bases outside the gene matches: 11. This CDR3 contains 15 residues. CDR1 and CDR2 from the germline V gene are LNHDA and SQIVND (reference sequence). The CDR3 here is CASKGRGPISYEQYF. The CDR3 DNA follows: TGTGCCAGCAAAGGTAGGGGGCCCATCTCCTACGAGCAGTACTTC. Using reference TRBV19 and TRBJ2-7 for the parts outside the CDR3, the full variable domain is DGGITQSPKYLFRKEGQNVTLSCEQNLNHDAMYWYRQDPGQGLRLIYYSQIVNDFQKGDIAEGYSVSREKKESFPLTVTSAQKNPTAFYLCASKGRGPISYEQYFGPGTRLTVT.

The chain uses TRBV5-1 and TRBJ2-7; 11 bases are a match to TRBD2. Germline V gene data show CDR1 as SGHRS and CDR2 as YFSETQ. V lost 6 bases and J lost 1; bases outside the gene matches: 12. CDR3 size: 17 residues. The CDR3: CASTLLAGVARSYEQYF. Written as DNA, the CDR3 is TGCGCCAGCACCCTACTAGCGGGAGTCGCTCGGTCCTACGAGCAGTACTTC.

The CDR3 nucleotides read TGTGCCAGCAGCAACCCCCGGGGGGGCCAAGAGACCCAGTACTTC. Its protein product is CASSNPRGGQETQYF. The V and J genes are TRBV13 and TRBJ2-5, with 8 bases fitting TRBD2. The CDR3 runs to 15 residues. The ends lost 5 bases at V and 1 base at J; junction bases unmatched: 6. Per germline, CDR1 PRHDT and CDR2 FYEKMQ (reference sequence).

The genes are TRBV28 and TRBJ2-5, with D tentatively TRBD2 (6 bases). The germline gives CDR1 MDHEN, CDR2 SYDVKM. The CDR3 is 13 residues long. V lost 8 bases and J lost 5, with 15 bases in between. DNA of the CDR3: TGTGCCAGCTACGGGAGCTCGCGGGAGACCCAGTACTTC. Translating gives CASYGSSRETQYF.

The gene calls are TRBV9 and TRBJ2-4; 8 bases match TRBD2. The CDR3 contains 14 residues. Per germline, CDR1 SGDLS and CDR2 YYNGEE. Unmatched junction bases numbered 11, after V lost 6 bases and J lost 9 bases. CDR3 DNA: TGTGCCAGCACCCCGGGGGGGGCGGGGGGCATTCAGTACTTC. It translates to CASTPGGAGGIQYF.

The chain combines TRBV7-9 with TRBJ2-5, with no clear D. Trimming cost V 6 bases and J 11 bases, with 13 bases left between them. The germline V gene has CDR1 SEHNR and CDR2 FQNEAQ (reference sequence). The CDR3 spans 11 residues. The CDR3 sequence is CASSSGGSQYF. CDR3 bases: TGTGCCAGCAGTTCTGGCGGCTCGCAGTACTTC.